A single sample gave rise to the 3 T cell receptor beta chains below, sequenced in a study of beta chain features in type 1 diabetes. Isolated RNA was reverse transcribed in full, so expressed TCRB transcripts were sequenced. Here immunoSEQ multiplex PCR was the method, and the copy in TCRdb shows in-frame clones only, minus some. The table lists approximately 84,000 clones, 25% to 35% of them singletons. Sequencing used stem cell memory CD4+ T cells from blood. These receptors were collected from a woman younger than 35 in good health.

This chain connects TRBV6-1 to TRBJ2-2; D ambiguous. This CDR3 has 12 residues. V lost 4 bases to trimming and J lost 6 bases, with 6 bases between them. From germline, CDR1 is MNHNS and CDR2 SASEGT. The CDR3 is CASSVFSGELFF. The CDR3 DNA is TGTGCCAGCAGTGTCTTTTCCGGGGAGCTGTTTTTT.

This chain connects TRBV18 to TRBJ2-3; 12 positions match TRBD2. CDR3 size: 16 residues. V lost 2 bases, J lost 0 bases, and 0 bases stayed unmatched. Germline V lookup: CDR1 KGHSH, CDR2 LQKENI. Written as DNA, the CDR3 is TGTGCCAGCTCACCAGGGACTAGCGGGAGCACAGATACGCAGTATTTT. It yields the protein CASSPGTSGSTDTQYF.

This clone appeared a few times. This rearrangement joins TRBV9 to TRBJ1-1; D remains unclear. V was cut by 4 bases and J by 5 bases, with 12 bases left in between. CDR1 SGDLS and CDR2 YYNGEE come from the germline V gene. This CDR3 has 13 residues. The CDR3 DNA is TGTGCCAGCAGCCCCGGCCGGAGAACTGAAGCTTTCTTT. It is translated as CASSPGRRTEAFF.